This T cell receptor beta chain was captured by sequencing in a study of T cell responses to AZD1222 COVID-19 vaccine. Profiling relied on immunoSEQ multiplex PCR, and the TCRdb table lists in-frame clones only, not all of them. The table shows about 81,000 clones, with around 90% occurring only once. Analyses pooled second doses at about 4 or about 12 weeks. Study-wide results and limits: Sampling captured repertoires only after the peak T cell response.

This clone occurred a few times. Its antigen is still unknown. This CDR3 comprises 16 residues. V was cut by 2 bases and J by 6 bases, with 20 bases left in between. In germline, CDR1 is KGHSH, CDR2 LQKENI. This TCR came from an adult who received the AZD1222 COVID-19 vaccine. The source was peripheral blood, collected 28 days after the second AZD1222 dose. The chain links TRBV18 to TRBJ2-7, with D perhaps being TRBD1 or TRBD2 (5 bases each). CDR3 bases: TGTGCCAGCTCACCAGGGGCCGGGACCCCGGCGGGCGAGCAGTACTTC. It yields the protein CASSPGAGTPAGEQYF.